A selection of T cell receptor beta chains follows, all from one sample in a study of T cell responses to AZD1222 COVID-19 vaccine. Sequencing used immunoSEQ multiplex PCR; TCRdb keeps in-frame clones, though not all of them. This table holds 200,000 to 250,000 clones, roughly 94% found once. This material consisted of peripheral blood, taken 28 days after the second dose of the MenACWY control vaccine. The receptor source for this set is an adult who received the MenACWY meningococcal vaccine as a control. Each CDR3 is given with its conserved first and last residue. D genes are given only for firm matches. Rows may omit the clone size; those that give it use once, few, many or a size class.

V: TRBV6-5; D: NA; size: NA; J: TRBJ2-7; DNA: TGTGCCAGCATACTAGGGACTCTCAGCTCCTACGAGCAGTACTTC; CDR3: CASILGTLSSYEQYF
V: TRBV30; D: NA; size: NA; J: TRBJ2-2; DNA: TGTGCCTGGAGTCTTACGACCGGGGAGCTGTTTTTT; CDR3: CAWSLTTGELFF
V: TRBV30; D: NA; size: NA; J: TRBJ1-4; DNA: TGTGCCTGGAGTGTACAGTTGGAAAAACTGTTTTTT; CDR3: CAWSVQLEKLFF
V: TRBV28; D: NA; size: NA; J: TRBJ1-5; DNA: TGTGCCAGCAGTCCCCCATACAGACAGCCCCAGCATTTT; CDR3: CASSPPYRQPQHF
V: TRBV19; D: NA; size: NA; J: TRBJ1-1; DNA: TGTGCCAGTAGTATGGCGAGAGAAGCTTTCTTT; CDR3: CASSMAREAFF
V: TRBV28; D: TRBD1; size: NA; J: TRBJ2-7; DNA: TGTGCCAGCAGTCCGGGGACAGCCGCCTACGAGCAGTACTTC; CDR3: CASSPGTAAYEQYF
V: TRBV4-1; D: TRBD1; size: NA; J: TRBJ2-1; DNA: TGCGCCAGCAGCCAGCCGACAGGGGGAAACGGGGGGCCACACAATGAGCAGTTCTTC; CDR3: CASSQPTGGNGGPHNEQFF
V: TRBV6-5; D: NA; size: NA; J: TRBJ2-2; DNA: TGTGCCAGCAGTTACGGCGAAGGGGCCGGGGAGCTGTTTTTT; CDR3: CASSYGEGAGELFF
V: TRBV5-1; D: TRBD1; size: NA; J: TRBJ2-5; DNA: TGCGCCAGCAGCAACCGGACAGGGAACCCGACCCAGTACTTC; CDR3: CASSNRTGNPTQYF
V: TRBV9; D: TRBD2; size: NA; J: TRBJ2-1; DNA: TGTGCCAGCAGCGGACCGACTAGCGGGAGCTCCTACAATGAGCAGTTCTTC; CDR3: CASSGPTSGSSYNEQFF
V: TRBV9; D: TRBD1; size: NA; J: TRBJ2-7; DNA: TGTGCCAGCAGCGTTGGGACAGGGACCTACGAGCAGTACTTC; CDR3: CASSVGTGTYEQYF
V: TRBV7-2; D: NA; size: NA; J: TRBJ1-3; DNA: TGTGCCAGCAGCCAAGGGACTTACTCTGGAAACACCATATATTTT; CDR3: CASSQGTYSGNTIYF
V: TRBV6-5; D: NA; size: NA; J: TRBJ2-1; DNA: TGTGCCAGCACCGGACATGGATCCTACAATGAGCAGTTCTTC; CDR3: CASTGHGSYNEQFF
V: TRBV2; D: NA; size: NA; J: TRBJ1-2; DNA: TGTGCCAGCAGTGAGGACACCCACTATGGCTACACCTTC; CDR3: CASSEDTHYGYTF
V: TRBV6-1; D: NA; size: NA; J: TRBJ1-3; DNA: TGTGCCAGCAGTGAAGGACCCGAGAGCTCTGGAAACACCATATATTTT; CDR3: CASSEGPESSGNTIYF
V: TRBV6-1; D: TRBD1; size: NA; J: TRBJ1-2; DNA: TGTGCCAGCAGTGAGGGGGACAGGGAAAAAGGCTACACCTTC; CDR3: CASSEGDREKGYTF
V: TRBV2; D: TRBD1; size: NA; J: TRBJ1-2; DNA: TGTGCCAGCGGTCCGGGACAGGATAACTATGGCTACACCTTC; CDR3: CASGPGQDNYGYTF
V: TRBV2; D: TRBD1; size: once; J: TRBJ1-5; DNA: TGTGCCAGCAGTGAAGGACAGGGGGGACAGCCCCAGCATTTT; CDR3: CASSEGQGGQPQHF
V: TRBV24-1; D: NA; size: NA; J: TRBJ2-3; DNA: TGTGCCACTGGAACTGAAGATACGCAGTATTTT; CDR3: CATGTEDTQYF
V: TRBV30; D: TRBD1; size: NA; J: TRBJ2-7; DNA: TGTGCCTATAGGACAGGGACCTCTCGGGAGCAGTACTTC; CDR3: CAYRTGTSREQYF
V: TRBV2; D: NA; size: NA; J: TRBJ1-4; DNA: TGTGCCAGCAGTGAAGCGCTTTCTCGGGTGGTAACTAATGAAAAACTGTTTTTT; CDR3: CASSEALSRVVTNEKLFF
V: TRBV7-8; D: TRBD2; size: NA; J: TRBJ2-7; DNA: TGTGCCAGCAGCGGAGGGACTAGCGGGGGTCTTTCCTACGAGCAGTACTTC; CDR3: CASSGGTSGGLSYEQYF
V: TRBV5-6; D: TRBD1; size: NA; J: TRBJ2-7; DNA: TGTGCCAGCAGCCCGGAGGGACAGGGGATTACCCCCTACGAGCAGTACTTC; CDR3: CASSPEGQGITPYEQYF